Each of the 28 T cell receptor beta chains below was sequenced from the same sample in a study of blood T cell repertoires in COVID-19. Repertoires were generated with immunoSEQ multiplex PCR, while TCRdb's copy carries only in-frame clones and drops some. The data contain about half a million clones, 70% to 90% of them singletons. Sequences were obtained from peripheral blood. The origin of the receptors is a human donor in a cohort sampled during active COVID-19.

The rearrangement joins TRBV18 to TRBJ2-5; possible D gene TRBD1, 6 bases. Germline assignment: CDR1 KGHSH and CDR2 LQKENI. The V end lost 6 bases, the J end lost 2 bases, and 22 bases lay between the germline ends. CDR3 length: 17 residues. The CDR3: CASSRSPNTGLQETQYF. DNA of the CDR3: TGTGCCAGCTCCAGATCACCCAATACAGGGCTACAAGAGACCCAGTACTTC.

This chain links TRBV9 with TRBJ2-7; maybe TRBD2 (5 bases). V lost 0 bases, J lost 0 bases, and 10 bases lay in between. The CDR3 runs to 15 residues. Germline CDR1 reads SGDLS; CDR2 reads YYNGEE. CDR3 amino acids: CASSVDVGASYEQYF. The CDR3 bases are TGTGCCAGCAGCGTAGATGTGGGAGCCTCCTACGAGCAGTACTTC.

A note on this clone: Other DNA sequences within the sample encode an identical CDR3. CDR3 DNA: TGTGCCAGCAGCTTAAGTGGGAGCTCCTACAATGAGCAGTTCTTC. It is translated as CASSLSGSSYNEQFF. The chain recombines TRBV7-2 with TRBJ2-1; a weak D match, TRBD2 (5 bases). Trimming took 2 bases from V and 0 from J, leaving 8 bases between them. The germline V gene has CDR1 SGHTA and CDR2 FQGNSA. This CDR3 has 15 amino acids.

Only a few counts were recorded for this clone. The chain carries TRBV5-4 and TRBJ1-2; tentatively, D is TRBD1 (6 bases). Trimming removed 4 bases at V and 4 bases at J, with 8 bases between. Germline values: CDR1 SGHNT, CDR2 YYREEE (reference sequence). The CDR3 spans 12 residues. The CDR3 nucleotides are TGTGCCAGCAGCCCGGACAGCTATGGCTACACCTTC. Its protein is CASSPDSYGYTF.

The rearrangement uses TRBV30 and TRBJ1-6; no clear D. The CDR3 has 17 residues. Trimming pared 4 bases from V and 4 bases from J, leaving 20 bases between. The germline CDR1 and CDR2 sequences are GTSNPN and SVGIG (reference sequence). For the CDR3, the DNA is TGTGCCTGGAAGACTAACCTCCCCTCCTCTTATAATTCACCCCTCCACTTT. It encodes CAWKTNLPSSYNSPLHF.

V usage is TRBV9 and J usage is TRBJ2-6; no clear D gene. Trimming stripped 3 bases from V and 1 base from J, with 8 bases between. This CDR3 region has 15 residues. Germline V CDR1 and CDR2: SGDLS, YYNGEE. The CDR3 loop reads CASSARRSGANVLTF. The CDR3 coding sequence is TGTGCCAGCAGCGCGCGCCGGTCTGGGGCCAACGTCCTGACTTTC. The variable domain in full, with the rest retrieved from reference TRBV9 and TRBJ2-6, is DSGVTQTPKHLITATGQRVTLRCSPRSGDLSVYWYQQSLDQGLQFLIQYYNGEERAKGNILERFSAQQFPDLHSELNLSSLELGDSALYFCASSARRSGANVLTFGAGSRLTVL.

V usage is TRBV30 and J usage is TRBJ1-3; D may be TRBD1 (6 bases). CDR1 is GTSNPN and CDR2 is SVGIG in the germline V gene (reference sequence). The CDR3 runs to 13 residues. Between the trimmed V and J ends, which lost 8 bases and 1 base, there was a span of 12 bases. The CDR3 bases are TGTGCCGGCCACAGGGAATCTGGAAACACCATATATTTT. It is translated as CAGHRESGNTIYF. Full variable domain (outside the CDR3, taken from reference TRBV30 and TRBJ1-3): SQTIHQWPATLVQPVGSPLSLECTVEGTSNPNLYWYRQAAGRGLQLLFYSVGIGQISSEVPQNLSASRPQDRQFILSSKKLLLSDSGFYLCAGHRESGNTIYFGEGSWLTVV.

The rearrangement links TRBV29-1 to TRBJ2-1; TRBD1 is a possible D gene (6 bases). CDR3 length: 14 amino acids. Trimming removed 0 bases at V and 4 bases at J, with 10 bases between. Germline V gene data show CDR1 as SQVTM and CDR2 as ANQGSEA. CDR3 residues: CSVEDEGVYNEQFF. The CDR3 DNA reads TGCAGCGTTGAAGATGAGGGGGTTTACAATGAGCAGTTCTTC.

The CDR3 region is CASSDDGRNNEQFF. In DNA form, the CDR3 reads TGTGCCAGCAGTGATGACGGGAGGAACAATGAGCAGTTCTTC. The chain joins TRBV2 to TRBJ2-1, with 7 bases lining up with TRBD2. This CDR3 contains 14 residues. V trimming: 3 bases; J trimming: 5 bases; junction bases outside the gene matches: 4. CDR1 SNHLY and CDR2 FYNNEI come from the germline V gene.

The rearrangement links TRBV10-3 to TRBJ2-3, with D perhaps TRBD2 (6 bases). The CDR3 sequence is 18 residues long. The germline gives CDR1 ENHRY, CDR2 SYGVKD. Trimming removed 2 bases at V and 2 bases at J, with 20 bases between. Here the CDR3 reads CAISEGLIRLESTDTQYF. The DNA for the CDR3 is TGTGCCATCAGTGAGGGGTTAATTCGACTAGAGTCCACAGATACGCAGTATTTT.

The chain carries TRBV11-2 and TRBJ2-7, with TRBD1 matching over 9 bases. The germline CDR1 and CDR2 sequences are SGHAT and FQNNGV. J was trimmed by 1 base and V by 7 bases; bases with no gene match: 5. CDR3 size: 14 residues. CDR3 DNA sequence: TGTGCCAGCACCGGACAGGGGTGGTCCTACGAGCAGTACTTC. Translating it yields CASTGQGWSYEQYF. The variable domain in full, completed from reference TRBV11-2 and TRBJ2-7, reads EAGVAQSPRYKIIEKRQSVAFWCNPISGHATLYWYQQILGQGPKLLIQFQNNGVVDDSQLPKDRFSAERLKGVDSTLKIQPAKLEDSAVYLCASTGQGWSYEQYFGPGTRLTVT.

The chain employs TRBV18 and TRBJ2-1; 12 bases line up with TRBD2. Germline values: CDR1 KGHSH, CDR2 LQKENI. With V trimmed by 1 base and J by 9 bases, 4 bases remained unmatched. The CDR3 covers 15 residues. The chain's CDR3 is CASSPRLAGDGEQFF. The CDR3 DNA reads TGTGCCAGCTCACCACGACTAGCGGGAGACGGTGAGCAGTTCTTC.

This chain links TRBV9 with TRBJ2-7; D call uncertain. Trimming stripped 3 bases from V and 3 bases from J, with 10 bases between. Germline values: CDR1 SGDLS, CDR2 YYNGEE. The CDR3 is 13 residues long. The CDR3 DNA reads TGTGCCAGCAGCGCCCAACTAAACTACGAGCAGTACTTC. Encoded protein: CASSAQLNYEQYF.

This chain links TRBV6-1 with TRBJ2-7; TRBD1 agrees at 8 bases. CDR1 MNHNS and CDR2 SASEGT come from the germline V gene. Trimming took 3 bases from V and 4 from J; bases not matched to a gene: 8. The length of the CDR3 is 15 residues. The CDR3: CASSDHQGASYEQYF. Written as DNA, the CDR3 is TGTGCCAGCAGTGATCATCAGGGGGCGTCGTACGAGCAGTACTTC.

The CDR3 loop is CASTSGENGYTF. The CDR3 coding sequence is TGTGCCAGTACTTCAGGGGAGAATGGCTACACCTTC. This chain uses TRBV19 with TRBJ1-2; D may be TRBD1 (6 bases). This CDR3 comprises 12 residues. V was shortened by 7 bases and J by 6 bases, with 12 bases between the two germline ends. CDR1 LNHDA and CDR2 SQIVND come from the germline V gene (reference sequence).

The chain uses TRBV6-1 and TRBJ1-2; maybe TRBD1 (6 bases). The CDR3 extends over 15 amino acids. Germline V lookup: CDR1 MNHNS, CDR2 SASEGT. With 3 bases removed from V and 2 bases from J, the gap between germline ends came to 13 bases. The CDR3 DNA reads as TGTGCCAGCAGTGACCAGGGGTTGGTGAACTATGGCTACACCTTC. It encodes CASSDQGLVNYGYTF.

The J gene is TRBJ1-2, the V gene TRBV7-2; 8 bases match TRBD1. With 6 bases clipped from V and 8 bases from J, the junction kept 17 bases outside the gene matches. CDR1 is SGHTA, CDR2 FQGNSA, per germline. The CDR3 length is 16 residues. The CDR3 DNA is TGTGCCAGCAGTTCCGGGCTCCCAGGGGGCATGGGGGGCTACACCTTC. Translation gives CASSSGLPGGMGGYTF.

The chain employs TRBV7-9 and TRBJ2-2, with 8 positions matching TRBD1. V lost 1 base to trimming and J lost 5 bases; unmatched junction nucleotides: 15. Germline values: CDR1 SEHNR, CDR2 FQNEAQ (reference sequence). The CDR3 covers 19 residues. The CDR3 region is CASSLGFGRGRGGTGELFF. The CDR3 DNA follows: TGTGCCAGCAGCTTAGGGTTTGGCAGGGGGCGCGGAGGGACCGGGGAGCTGTTTTTT.

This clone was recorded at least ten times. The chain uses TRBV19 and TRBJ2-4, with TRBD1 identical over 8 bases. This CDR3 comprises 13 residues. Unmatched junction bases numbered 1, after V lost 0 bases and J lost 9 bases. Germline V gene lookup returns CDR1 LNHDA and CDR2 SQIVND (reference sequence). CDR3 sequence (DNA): TGTGCCAGTAGTATAGATGGACAGGGCATTCAGTACTTC. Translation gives CASSIDGQGIQYF.

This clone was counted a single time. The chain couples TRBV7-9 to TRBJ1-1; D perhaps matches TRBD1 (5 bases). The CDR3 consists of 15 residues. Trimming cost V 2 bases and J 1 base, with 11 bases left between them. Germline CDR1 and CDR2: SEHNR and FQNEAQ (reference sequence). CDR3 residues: CASSLSAGSNTEAFF. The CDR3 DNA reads TGTGCCAGCAGCTTATCTGCAGGGTCGAACACTGAAGCTTTCTTT.

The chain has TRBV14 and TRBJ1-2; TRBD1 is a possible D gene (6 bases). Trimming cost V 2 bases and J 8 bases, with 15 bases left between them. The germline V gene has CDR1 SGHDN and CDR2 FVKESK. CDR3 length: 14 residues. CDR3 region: CASSQSTGRVGYTF. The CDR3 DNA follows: TGTGCCAGCAGCCAATCCACAGGGAGGGTAGGCTACACCTTC. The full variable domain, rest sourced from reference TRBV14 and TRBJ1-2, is EAGVTQFPSHSVIEKGQTVTLRCDPISGHDNLYWYRRVMGKEIKFLLHFVKESKQDESGMPNNRFLAERTGGTYSTLKVQPAELEDSGVYFCASSQSTGRVGYTFGSGTRLTVV.

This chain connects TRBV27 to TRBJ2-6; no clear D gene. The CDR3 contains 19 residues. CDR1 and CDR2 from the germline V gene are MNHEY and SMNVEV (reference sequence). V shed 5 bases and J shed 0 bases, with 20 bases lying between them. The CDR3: CASSHSRVGPSSGANVLTF. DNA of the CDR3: TGTGCCAGCAGTCACTCTCGGGTAGGCCCTAGCTCTGGGGCCAACGTCCTGACTTTC.

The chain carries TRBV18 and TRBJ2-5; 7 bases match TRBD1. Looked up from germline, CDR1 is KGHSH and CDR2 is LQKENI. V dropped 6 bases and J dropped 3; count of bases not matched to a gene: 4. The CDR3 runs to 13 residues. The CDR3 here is CASSPGTEETQYF. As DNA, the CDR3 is TGTGCCAGCTCTCCCGGGACAGAAGAGACCCAGTACTTC.

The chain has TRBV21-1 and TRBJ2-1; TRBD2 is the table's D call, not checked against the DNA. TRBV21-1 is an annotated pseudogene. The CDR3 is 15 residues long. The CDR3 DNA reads TGTGCCAGCAGCAAAGCGCTTCAGTGCGGGAATGAGCAGTTCTTC. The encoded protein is CASSKALQCGNEQFF.

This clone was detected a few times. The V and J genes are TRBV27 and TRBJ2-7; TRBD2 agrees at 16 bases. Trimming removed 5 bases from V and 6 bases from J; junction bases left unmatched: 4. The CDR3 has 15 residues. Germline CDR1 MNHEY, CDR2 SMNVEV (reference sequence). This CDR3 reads CASSPGTSGRAEQYF. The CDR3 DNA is TGTGCCAGCAGTCCCGGGACTAGCGGGAGGGCCGAGCAGTACTTC.

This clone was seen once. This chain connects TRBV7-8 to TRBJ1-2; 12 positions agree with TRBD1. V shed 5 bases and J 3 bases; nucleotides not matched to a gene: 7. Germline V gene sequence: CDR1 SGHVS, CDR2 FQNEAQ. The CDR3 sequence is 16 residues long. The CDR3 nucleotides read TGTGCCAGCAGCCCCTGGGACAGGGGGCAGGACTATGGCTACACCTTC. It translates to CASSPWDRGQDYGYTF. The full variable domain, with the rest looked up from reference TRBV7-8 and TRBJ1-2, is GAGVSQSPRYKVAKRGQDVALRCDPISGHVSLFWYQQALGQGPEFLTYFQNEAQLDKSGLPSDRFFAERPEGSVSTLKIQRTQQEDSAVYLCASSPWDRGQDYGYTFGSGTRLTVV.

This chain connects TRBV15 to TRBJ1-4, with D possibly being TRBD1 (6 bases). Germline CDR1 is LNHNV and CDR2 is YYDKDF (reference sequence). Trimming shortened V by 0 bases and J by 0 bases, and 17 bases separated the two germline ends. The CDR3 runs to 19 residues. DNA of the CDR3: TGTGCCACCAGCAGAGACGACTCCTGGACAGCCGCAACTAATGAAAAACTGTTTTTT. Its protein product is CATSRDDSWTAATNEKLFF.

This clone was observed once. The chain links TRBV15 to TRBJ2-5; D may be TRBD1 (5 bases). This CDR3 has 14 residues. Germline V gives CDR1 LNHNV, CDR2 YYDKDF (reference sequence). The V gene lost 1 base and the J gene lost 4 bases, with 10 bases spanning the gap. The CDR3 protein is CATSRGGPGETQYF. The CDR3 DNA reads TGTGCCACCAGCAGAGGGGGCCCTGGAGAGACCCAGTACTTC.